Many counts were recorded for the clone carrying this TCR beta chain. These data originate in a study of regulatory T cells in long-lasting Graves disease. V lost 5 bases and J 7 bases, leaving 15 bases between the germline ends. Germline V lookup: CDR1 MNHNS, CDR2 SASEGT. This CDR3 is 14 amino acids long. Researchers made TCR beta libraries by using iRepertoire HTBI primers and running Arm-PCR on CDR3 regions. Each CDR3 protein is one row after TCRdb ran MiXCR on the multiplex PCR reads. Found here are some 560,000 distinct CDR3 sequences, about 16% of them singletons; the top ten hold approximately 25%. Regarding time point: newly diagnosed GD, antithyroid drugs for less than 3 months. PBMC RNA served as the TCR library source. These data also formed part of another study, on T cells in Graves' hyperthyroidism and ophthalmopathy.

The origin of this receptor is a woman aged 35 to 60 with Graves disease. Here the sequenced sample was peripheral blood mononuclear cells (PBMCs), taken at new diagnosis, from a patient treated with antithyroid drugs. This sequence joins TRBV6-1 and TRBJ1-5, with D possibly matching TRBD1 (5 bases). CDR3: CASSPIQGRQPQHF. The DNA for the CDR3 is TGTGCCAGCAGTCCTATCCAGGGTCGCCAGCCCCAGCATTTT.